The next 14 T cell receptor beta chains were all read from a single sample in a study of cytomegalovirus exposure and HLA in healthy donors. The study ran its PCR with 60 Vbeta and 13 Jbeta primers. Assay used: immunoSEQ multiplex PCR; TCRdb lists only in-frame clones, some missing. The table records approximately 140,000 clones, about three fifths of them present only once. The material sequenced was PBMCs. These receptors were taken from an older woman in good health and CMV-seropositive.

This rearrangement joins TRBV7-6 to TRBJ2-5; weak D call: TRBD2 (6 bases). Germline V CDR1 and CDR2: SGHVS, FNYEAQ. This CDR3 is built from 15 residues. V was trimmed by 5 bases and J by 4 bases, leaving 17 bases between them. Here the CDR3 DNA reads TGTGCCAGCAGCCCCCGGGGAGGCGGAGGAGAGACCCAGTACTTC. Its translation: CASSPRGGGGETQYF.

This chain connects TRBV28 to TRBJ1-1, with a tentative D call TRBD1 (6 bases). V was pared by 8 bases and J by 0 bases, with 19 bases between. This CDR3 spans 16 amino acids. Germline V lookup: CDR1 MDHEN, CDR2 SYDVKM. The DNA of the CDR3 is TGTGCCAGCGAAGAGAGGGGGAGAGTGCTGAACACTGAAGCTTTCTTT. Encoded protein: CASEERGRVLNTEAFF.

This chain links TRBV6-6 with TRBJ1-1; a weak D match, TRBD1 (6 bases). V lost 4 bases to trimming and J lost 1 base, with 13 bases between them. This CDR3 comprises 15 residues. Per germline, CDR1 MNHNY and CDR2 SVGAGI (reference sequence). In nucleotides, the CDR3 is TGTGCCAGCAGTTGGGAGGGAGGGGGGAACACTGAAGCTTTCTTT. This codes for CASSWEGGGNTEAFF.

This clone turned up a few times. The V call is TRBV18, the J call TRBJ2-7; 8 bases are a match to TRBD1. Germline V gene sequence: CDR1 KGHSH, CDR2 LQKENI. Losses at the gene ends were 3 bases for V and 6 bases for J; bases not matched to a gene: 4. CDR3 size: 13 residues. In nucleotides, the CDR3 is TGTGCCAGCTCACCTCTTGACAGGGGCGAGCAGTACTTC. It encodes CASSPLDRGEQYF.

This clone came up a few times. This chain uses TRBV30 with TRBJ2-1; tentatively, D is TRBD1 (6 bases). V dropped 0 bases and J dropped 1 base, with 13 bases sitting between them. This CDR3 has 16 residues. Germline CDR1 GTSNPN, CDR2 SVGIG (reference sequence). The CDR3 DNA follows: TGTGCCTGGAGTGTACCCCCGCAGGGGTCCTACAATGAGCAGTTCTTC. It yields the protein CAWSVPPQGSYNEQFF.

In DNA form, the CDR3 reads TGCGCCAGCAGCTTAGACAGTGGCAATCAGCCCCAGCATTTT. Protein product: CASSLDSGNQPQHF. The V call is TRBV5-1, the J call TRBJ1-5, with D possibly being TRBD1 (5 bases). The germline V gene encodes CDR1 SGHRS and CDR2 YFSETQ. V lost 2 bases, J lost 2 bases, and 8 bases lay in between. This CDR3 contains 14 residues.

The J gene is TRBJ2-7, the V gene TRBV7-2; a possible D gene is TRBD2 (6 bases). Germline loops: CDR1 SGHTA, CDR2 FQGNSA. The CDR3 has 13 amino acids. V gave up 5 bases and J gave up 1 base, with 9 bases separating them. As DNA, the CDR3 is TGTGCCAGCAGCGTCGGAGGGTCCTACGAGCAGTACTTC. Protein: CASSVGGSYEQYF.

The chain is built from TRBV28 and TRBJ1-2; D remains unclear. Trimming cost V 5 bases and J 4 bases, with 20 bases left between them. Germline V gene lookup returns CDR1 MDHEN and CDR2 SYDVKM. This CDR3 contains 16 residues. The CDR3 bases are TGTGCCAGCAGTAGCGGTGGCGCCCATGGGAGCTATGGCTACACCTTC. Protein sequence: CASSSGGAHGSYGYTF.

The CDR3 sequence: CASSLALLQGYGYTF. The CDR3 DNA reads as TGTGCCAGCAGCTTAGCGCTCCTTCAGGGGTATGGCTACACCTTC. V and J are TRBV7-9 and TRBJ1-2, with TRBD1 as a possible D gene (6 bases). This CDR3 is built from 15 residues. The V gene lost 0 bases and the J gene lost 5 bases, with 13 bases spanning the gap. CDR1 is SEHNR, CDR2 FQNEAQ, per germline (reference sequence). Full variable domain (rest looked up from reference TRBV7-9 and TRBJ1-2): DTGVSQNPRHKITKRGQNVTFRCDPISEHNRLYWYRQTLGQGPEFLTYFQNEAQLEKSRLLSDRFSAERPKGSFSTLEIQRTEQGDSAMYLCASSLALLQGYGYTFGSGTRLTVV.

V gene TRBV7-9 combines with J gene TRBJ1-1, with 10 bases fitting TRBD1. J gave up 7 bases and V 3 bases, and 8 bases lay outside the gene matches. Germline CDR1 is SEHNR and CDR2 is FQNEAQ (reference sequence). The CDR3 is made up of 15 amino acids. The CDR3 nucleotides are TGTGCCAGCAGCTTCCGGACAGGGGGTGAAGGTGAAGCTTTCTTT. It codes for CASSFRTGGEGEAFF. Based on the CDR3 plus reference TRBV7-9 and TRBJ1-1, the full variable domain is DTGVSQNPRHKITKRGQNVTFRCDPISEHNRLYWYRQTLGQGPEFLTYFQNEAQLEKSRLLSDRFSAERPKGSFSTLEIQRTEQGDSAMYLCASSFRTGGEGEAFFGQGTRLTVV.

Points on this clone: This CDR3 is also generated by other DNA sequences in the sample. V and J are TRBV5-4 and TRBJ2-3; 13 bases match TRBD2. V dropped 2 bases and J dropped 1; count of bases not matched to a gene: 7. The CDR3 is 18 amino acids. Per the germline V gene, CDR1 is SGHNT and CDR2 is YYREEE (reference sequence). This chain's CDR3 is CASSLPGLAGLGTDTQYF. The CDR3 DNA follows: TGTGCCAGCAGCTTACCGGGACTAGCGGGATTGGGCACAGATACGCAGTATTTT.

The V gene is TRBV4-3, the J gene TRBJ2-3; 7 bases are shared with TRBD2. The CDR3 runs to 15 residues. Trimming took 1 base from V and 6 from J; bases not matched to a gene: 7. Germline assignment: CDR1 LGHNA and CDR2 YSLEER. This CDR3 is CASSQGSGKLDTQYF. DNA of the CDR3: TGCGCCAGCAGCCAAGGCAGCGGGAAGTTGGATACGCAGTATTTT.

The chain has TRBV10-3 and TRBJ1-4, with D possibly being TRBD1 (6 bases). The CDR3 length is 13 residues. Germline CDR1 and CDR2: ENHRY and SYGVKD. Trimming left V 11 bases short and J 6 bases short, with 16 bases between. The CDR3 is CAAGRGAHEKLFF. The CDR3 DNA reads TGTGCCGCGGGCAGGGGCGCCCATGAAAAACTGTTTTTT.

The V call is TRBV9, the J call TRBJ2-7, with 7 bases aligning to TRBD2. The CDR3 runs 16 residues. V lost 0 bases to trimming and J lost 3 bases; unmatched junction nucleotides: 9. CDR1 is SGDLS, CDR2 YYNGEE, per germline. CDR3 coding DNA: TGTGCCAGCAGCGTAGGAGCTAGCGGATTTTTCTACGAGCAGTACTTC. This translates into CASSVGASGFFYEQYF.